One sample yielded the 5 T cell receptor beta chains listed below, sequenced in a study of shared T cell receptors in the human thymus. This table comes from immunoSEQ multiplex PCR, and its TCRdb copy is limited to in-frame clones, with some not included. This sample has some 720,000 clones; approximately 87% occur once, and the top ten carry approximately 0.01%. These data were also filed under a second study, of human thymus T cells.

The sequencing input was thymocytes. These receptors were obtained from a boy less than two years old with a congenital heart defect.

The V and J genes are TRBV6-5 and TRBJ2-3; D is unclear. V lost 7 bases, J lost 0 bases, and 14 bases lay in between. CDR3 size: 15 residues. Germline CDR1 reads MNHEY; CDR2 reads SVGAGI. This CDR3 reads CASKLAASSTDTQYF. The CDR3 DNA follows: TGTGCCAGCAAACTCGCGGCCTCTAGCACAGATACGCAGTATTTT.

The genes are TRBV30 and TRBJ2-7, with 7 bases identical to TRBD1. The V gene end was trimmed by 4 bases and the J gene end by 0 bases; junction bases not matched to a gene: 9. CDR3 length: 15 amino acids. CDR1 GTSNPN and CDR2 SVGIG come from the germline V gene (reference sequence). CDR3 sequence: CAWNRDRASSYEQYF. In DNA form, the CDR3 reads TGTGCCTGGAACCGCGACAGGGCCAGCTCCTACGAGCAGTACTTC.

This chain connects TRBV27 to TRBJ2-1; 7 positions match TRBD2. CDR1 is MNHEY, CDR2 SMNVEV, per germline (reference sequence). This CDR3 spans 19 amino acids. The junction had 15 bases not matched to a gene; V was cut back by 4 bases and J by 0 bases. The CDR3 DNA is TGTGCCAGCAGTTCCCCGGGGGGATGGCCCTCTCTCTCCTACAATGAGCAGTTCTTC. Amino acids: CASSSPGGWPSLSYNEQFF.

This chain links TRBV29-1 with TRBJ2-7, with 8 nucleotides matching TRBD2. The CDR3 loop spans 15 amino acids. Germline CDR1 and CDR2: SQVTM and ANQGSEA. The trim removed 7 bases at V and 4 bases at J, leaving 15 bases unmatched. The CDR3 is CSAYYKVGGGYEQYF. DNA for the CDR3: TGCAGCGCCTATTATAAGGTGGGCGGGGGGTACGAGCAGTACTTC.

The genes are TRBV11-2 and TRBJ2-3; D might be TRBD2 (7 bases). Germline CDR1 SGHAT, CDR2 FQNNGV. Trimming left V 5 bases short and J 4 bases short, with 25 bases between. This CDR3 has 18 amino acids. In DNA form, the CDR3 reads TGTGCCAGCAGCCCCGACAGGTCGCGGGAGCTAGGCGCAGATACGCAGTATTTT. Amino acids: CASSPDRSRELGADTQYF.